Listed here are 27 T cell receptor beta chains from one sample, sequenced in a study of T cells in Graves' hyperthyroidism and ophthalmopathy. Researchers amplified the TCR beta CDR3 regions from RNA transcripts. The HTBI primer set served for first-round RT-PCR of the TCR CDR3. TCRdb reprocessed the multiplex PCR reads via MiXCR and lists one record per CDR3 protein. The table shows around 490,000 distinct CDR3 sequences, with around 20% occurring only once. The sequenced sample consisted of blood. All receptors derive from a man aged 40-49 years with Graves' ophthalmopathy.

This clonotype occurred many times. The chain is built from TRBV6-2 or TRBV6-3 and TRBJ2-7; D gene ambiguous. The germline V gene has CDR1 MNHEY and CDR2 SVGEGT. The V and J ends lost 2 bases and 2 bases respectively, with 10 bases between them. The CDR3 spans 14 residues. CDR3 protein: CASSYVGAPYEQYF. CDR3 sequence (DNA): TGTGCCAGCAGTTACGTCGGTGCCCCCTACGAGCAGTACTTC.

This clonotype has a count of ten or more. The chain uses TRBV4-1 and TRBJ2-7, with 7 bases aligning to TRBD2. This CDR3 comprises 13 residues. The germline CDR1 and CDR2 sequences are MGHRA and YSYEKL. The V gene end was trimmed by 5 bases and the J gene end by 1 base; junction bases not matched to a gene: 2. CDR3 bases: TGCGCCAGCAGCACGCGGGAGTCCTACGAGCAGTACTTC. It encodes CASSTRESYEQYF.

With regard to this clonotype: A read error may produce the germline difference seen at one junction end. This rearrangement joins TRBV9 to TRBJ1-4; D is unresolved. The CDR3 contains 15 residues. Germline-derived CDR1 and CDR2 are SGDLS and YYNGEE. CDR3 sequence reads: CASSASTRPNEKLFF. DNA for the CDR3: TGTGCCAGCAGCGCATCGACAAGACCTAATGAGAAACTGTTTTTT.

The chain carries TRBV20-1 and TRBJ2-3, with D perhaps matching TRBD2 (6 bases). Germline loops: CDR1 DFQATT, CDR2 SNEGSKA (reference sequence). Trimming removed 3 bases at V and 4 bases at J, with 14 bases between. The CDR3 spans 14 residues. In DNA, the CDR3 is TGCAGTGCTAGCGGTCGGGAGCTCCCAGATACGCAGTATTTT. It translates to CSASGRELPDTQYF.

In this sample, this clonotype turned up many times. The rearrangement links TRBV18 to TRBJ1-5; no clear D. This CDR3 is 13 amino acids long. V gave up 1 base and J gave up 5 bases, with 6 bases separating them. Germline V gives CDR1 KGHSH, CDR2 LQKENI. The CDR3 here is CASSPRGDQPQHF. The CDR3 coding sequence is TGTGCCAGCTCACCACGCGGGGATCAGCCCCAGCATTTT.

This clonotype appeared a few times. V is TRBV19 and J is TRBJ2-1, with TRBD2 identical over 9 bases. The CDR3 has 17 residues. The germline CDR1 and CDR2 sequences are LNHDA and SQIVND (reference sequence). The trim removed 6 bases at V and 6 bases at J, leaving 15 bases unmatched. The CDR3 DNA is TGTGCCAGTAGGGGACTTAAAGCGGGGGGCTCCATCAATGAGCAGTTCTTC. Translated: CASRGLKAGGSINEQFF.

The V and J genes are TRBV27 and TRBJ2-1, with TRBD2 matching over 8 bases. Germline V lookup: CDR1 MNHEY, CDR2 SMNVEV (reference sequence). V lost 5 bases, J lost 6 bases, and 9 bases stayed unmatched. CDR3 size: 15 residues. CDR3 protein: CASSVAGFSVNEQFF. As DNA, the CDR3 is TGTGCCAGCAGTGTAGCGGGATTTAGTGTCAATGAGCAGTTCTTC.

The rearrangement uses TRBV19 and TRBJ1-6; D gene uncertain. V lost 11 bases to trimming and J lost 14 bases, with 25 bases between them. The CDR3 is made up of 14 amino acids. Germline CDR1 LNHDA, CDR2 SQIVND (reference sequence). This CDR3 is CAGTPGVSSGTLHF. CDR3 nucleotides: TGTGCCGGTACTCCTGGGGTCTCCTCAGGCACCCTCCACTTT.

The V and J genes are TRBV7-9 and TRBJ1-1; possible D gene TRBD1, 6 bases. V was pared by 1 base and J by 2 bases, with 14 bases between. Germline CDR1 reads SEHNR; CDR2 reads FQNEAQ (reference sequence). This CDR3 is built from 16 residues. As DNA, the CDR3 is TGTGCCAGCAGCTTAGAATCACAGGGCCCTAACACTGAAGCTTTCTTT. Its translation is CASSLESQGPNTEAFF.

This chain links TRBV19 with TRBJ2-7; TRBD1 matches at 10 bases. The CDR3 spans 14 residues. Trimming at V came to 6 bases and at J to 3 bases, leaving 5 bases not matched to a gene. In germline, CDR1 is LNHDA, CDR2 SQIVND (reference sequence). The DNA for the CDR3 is TGTGCCAGTAGCCGGACAGGGGGTTTCTACGAGCAGTACTTC. The encoded protein is CASSRTGGFYEQYF. The full variable domain, rest sourced from reference TRBV19 and TRBJ2-7, is DGGITQSPKYLFRKEGQNVTLSCEQNLNHDAMYWYRQDPGQGLRLIYYSQIVNDFQKGDIAEGYSVSREKKESFPLTVTSAQKNPTAFYLCASSRTGGFYEQYFGPGTRLTVT.

The sample holds many counts of this clonotype. J is TRBJ1-2 and V is TRBV7-9; D may be TRBD1 (5 bases). CDR1 and CDR2 from the germline V gene are SEHNR and FQNEAQ (reference sequence). This CDR3 comprises 12 residues. The V gene lost 2 bases and the J gene lost 8 bases, with 9 bases spanning the gap. The CDR3 region is CASSLLRGGYTF. CDR3 sequence (DNA): TGTGCCAGCAGCTTACTTAGGGGAGGCTACACCTTC.

This chain uses TRBV20-1 with TRBJ2-7, with 9 bases lining up with TRBD1. The germline CDR1 and CDR2 sequences are DFQATT and SNEGSKA (reference sequence). This CDR3 region has 13 residues. Losses at the gene ends were 7 bases for V and 7 bases for J; bases not matched to a gene: 11. CDR3: CSGARTGADEQYF. CDR3 DNA: TGCAGTGGTGCGAGGACAGGGGCTGATGAGCAGTACTTC.

This clonotype came up a few times. The V gene is TRBV6-4, the J gene TRBJ2-3; D is ambiguous. This CDR3 has 13 residues. Trimming stripped 3 bases from V and 2 bases from J, with 6 bases between. Germline V gene data show CDR1 as MRHNA and CDR2 as SNTAGT. Here the CDR3 DNA reads TGTGCCAGCAGTGAGGATTTCACAGATACGCAGTATTTT. It codes for CASSEDFTDTQYF.

This clonotype was recorded a few times. The rearrangement uses TRBV6-1 and TRBJ2-3; 7 bases map to TRBD1. J was trimmed by 2 bases and V by 6 bases; bases with no gene match: 11. The V gene's germline CDR1 is MNHNS and CDR2 SASEGT. There are 16 residues in the CDR3. The CDR3 is CASRETGTDITDTQYF. The CDR3 DNA sequence: TGTGCCAGCAGAGAAACCGGGACAGACATCACAGATACGCAGTATTTT.

Ten or more counts support this clonotype. The genes are TRBV20-1 and TRBJ2-3; D perhaps matches TRBD2 (5 bases). The CDR3 runs 12 residues. Germline CDR1 and CDR2: DFQATT and SNEGSKA (reference sequence). Trimming stripped 2 bases from V and 8 bases from J, with 11 bases between. The CDR3 region has the DNA TGCAGTGCTAGATCGTCTAGCCTTACGCAGTATTTT. This translates into CSARSSSLTQYF.

This clonotype was seen a few times. The V call is TRBV6-1, the J call TRBJ1-5; 7 bases are a match to TRBD1. CDR1 is MNHNS and CDR2 is SASEGT in the germline V gene. After removal of 8 bases from V and 1 base from J, the junction contained 8 bases not matched to a gene. CDR3 length equals 15 residues. The CDR3: CASDGTEGSNQPQHF. The CDR3 DNA reads as TGTGCCAGCGACGGGACAGAGGGCAGCAATCAGCCCCAGCATTTT.

CDR3 bases: TGTGCCAGCAGCTTAGGTCGCGGGTCGGGCTATGGCTACACCTTC. Its translation: CASSLGRGSGYGYTF. The rearrangement uses TRBV13 and TRBJ1-2, with D hard to call. Germline-derived CDR1 and CDR2 are PRHDT and FYEKMQ (reference sequence). Trimming took off 0 bases at V and 4 bases at J, with 12 bases between the two ends. This CDR3 comprises 15 residues.

This clonotype was seen ten or more times. The chain recombines TRBV28 with TRBJ2-7; 9 bases fit TRBD2. This CDR3 region has 13 residues. Trimming took 8 bases from V and 7 from J; bases not matched to a gene: 9. CDR1 MDHEN and CDR2 SYDVKM come from the germline V gene. The CDR3 region is CASVRSGGWEQYF. The CDR3 nucleotides are TGTGCCAGCGTAAGGAGCGGGGGGTGGGAGCAGTACTTC.

The chain uses TRBV7-3 and TRBJ1-6; 8 bases agree with TRBD1. This CDR3 has 14 residues. The junction had 5 bases not matched to a gene; V was cut back by 5 bases and J by 8 bases. Germline V CDR1 and CDR2: SGHTA, FQGTGA. Here the CDR3 reads CASSTGQGYSPLHF. The CDR3, as DNA: TGTGCCAGCAGCACTGGACAGGGTTATTCACCCCTCCACTTT.

V gene TRBV11-1 combines with J gene TRBJ1-1, with TRBD1 identical over 8 bases. This CDR3 region has 16 residues. Germline-derived CDR1 and CDR2 are SGHAT and FQDESV (reference sequence). J lost 5 bases, V lost 4 bases, and 12 bases had no gene match. The CDR3 coding sequence is TGTGCCAGCAGCTCAATCGGAGGACAGGGAAGGACTGAAGCTTTCTTT. Translated: CASSSIGGQGRTEAFF.

This clonotype was detected a few times. This chain uses TRBV4-1 with TRBJ1-2, with no clear D. V gave up 3 bases and J gave up 1 base, with 12 bases separating them. The CDR3 loop spans 15 amino acids. Looked up from germline, CDR1 is MGHRA and CDR2 is YSYEKL. CDR3 loop: CASSQIGRNNYGYTF. Written as DNA, the CDR3 is TGCGCCAGCAGCCAGATAGGGCGGAATAACTATGGCTACACCTTC.

This clonotype has only a few counts. The CDR3, as DNA: TGCGCCAGCAGCCAAGACGACAGGGAGGCTTTCTTT. It codes for CASSQDDREAFF. The gene calls are TRBV4-1 and TRBJ1-1, with TRBD1 identical over 7 bases. The germline V gene encodes CDR1 MGHRA and CDR2 YSYEKL. The CDR3 runs to 12 residues. Unmatched junction bases numbered 3, after V lost 0 bases and J lost 11 bases.

This clonotype was found a few times. The V call is TRBV29-1, the J call TRBJ2-7; TRBD1 matches 9 bases. CDR1 and CDR2 from the germline V gene are SQVTM and ANQGSEA. CDR3 length: 12 residues. With 4 bases clipped from V and 4 bases from J, the junction kept 2 bases outside the gene matches. Here the CDR3 reads CSVGGQGYEQYF. The CDR3 DNA is TGCAGCGTTGGGGGACAGGGTTACGAGCAGTACTTC.

This clonotype has more than one count but fewer than ten. This chain links TRBV4-1 with TRBJ2-3; D ambiguous. Germline V lookup: CDR1 MGHRA, CDR2 YSYEKL. V was trimmed by 1 base and J by 2 bases, leaving 10 bases between them. The CDR3 totals 15 residues. CDR3 in DNA: TGCGCCAGCAGCCAAGTGACTCCCTCCACAGATACGCAGTATTTT. It specifies CASSQVTPSTDTQYF.

This clonotype was recorded a few times. The chain employs TRBV7-6 and TRBJ2-7; 7 bases fit TRBD1. V gave up 5 bases and J gave up 9 bases; unmatched junction bases: 16. Germline V gives CDR1 SGHVS, CDR2 FNYEAQ. There are 15 residues in the CDR3. CDR3 in amino acids: CASSPTPGTVRGQYF. In DNA, the CDR3 is TGTGCCAGCAGCCCAACCCCCGGGACAGTTAGAGGGCAGTACTTC.

This clonotype was counted once. The J gene is TRBJ2-3, the V gene TRBV24-1, with TRBD1 matching 8 bases. CDR3 size: 17 residues. The germline V gene has CDR1 KGHDR and CDR2 SFDVKD. The V gene end was trimmed by 6 bases and the J gene end by 4 bases; junction bases not matched to a gene: 14. For the CDR3, the DNA is TGTGCCACCAGTAATCCGGTTGGACAGGGTCCCCCAGATACGCAGTATTTT. Its translation: CATSNPVGQGPPDTQYF.

There are many counts of this clonotype. The chain uses TRBV5-1 and TRBJ2-7, with a possible D match to TRBD1 (7 bases). The V gene lost 4 bases and the J gene lost 4 bases, with 21 bases spanning the gap. The CDR3 is 16 residues long. Germline V gene sequence: CDR1 SGHRS, CDR2 YFSETQ. The CDR3 DNA reads as TGCGCCAGCAGCCCCTCAGGGGGGCCACTCCCTTACGAGCAGTACTTC. Translated, it gives CASSPSGGPLPYEQYF.